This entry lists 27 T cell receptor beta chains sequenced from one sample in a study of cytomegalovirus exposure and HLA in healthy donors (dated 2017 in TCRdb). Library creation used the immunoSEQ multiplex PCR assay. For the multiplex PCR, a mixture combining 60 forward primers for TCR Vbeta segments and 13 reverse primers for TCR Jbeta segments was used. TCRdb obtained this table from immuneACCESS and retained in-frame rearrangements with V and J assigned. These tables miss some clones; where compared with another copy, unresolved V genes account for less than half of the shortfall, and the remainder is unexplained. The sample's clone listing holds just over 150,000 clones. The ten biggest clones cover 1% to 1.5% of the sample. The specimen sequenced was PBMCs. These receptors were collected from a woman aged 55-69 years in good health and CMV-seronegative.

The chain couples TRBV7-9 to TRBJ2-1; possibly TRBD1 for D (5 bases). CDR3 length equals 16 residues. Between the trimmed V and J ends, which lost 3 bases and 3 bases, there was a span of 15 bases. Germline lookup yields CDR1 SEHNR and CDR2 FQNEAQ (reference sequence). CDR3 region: CASSFPPGIRYNEQFF. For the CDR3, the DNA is TGTGCCAGCAGCTTTCCCCCAGGGATTCGCTACAATGAGCAGTTCTTC.

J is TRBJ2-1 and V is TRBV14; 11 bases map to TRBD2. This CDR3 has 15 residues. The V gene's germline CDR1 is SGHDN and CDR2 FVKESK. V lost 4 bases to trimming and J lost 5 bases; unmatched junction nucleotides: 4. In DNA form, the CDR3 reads TGTGCCAGCAGCCTTGGACTAGCGGGCAACAATGAGCAGTTCTTC. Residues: CASSLGLAGNNEQFF.

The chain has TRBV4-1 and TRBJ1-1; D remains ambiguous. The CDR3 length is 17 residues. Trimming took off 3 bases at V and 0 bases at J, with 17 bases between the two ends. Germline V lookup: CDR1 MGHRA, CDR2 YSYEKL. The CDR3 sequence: CASSHAGGLLMNTEAFF. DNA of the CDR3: TGCGCCAGCAGCCATGCGGGAGGGCTTTTAATGAACACTGAAGCTTTCTTT.

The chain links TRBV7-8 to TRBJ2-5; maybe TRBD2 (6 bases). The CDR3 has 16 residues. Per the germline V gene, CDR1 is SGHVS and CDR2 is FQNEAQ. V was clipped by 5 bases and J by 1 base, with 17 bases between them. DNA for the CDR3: TGTGCCAGCAGCGCGGAGGGGACCGCTAGCCAAGAGACCCAGTACTTC. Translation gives CASSAEGTASQETQYF.

This CDR3 reads CASQRPGMWTQYF. For the CDR3, the DNA is TGTGCCAGCCAGAGACCAGGCATGTGGACCCAGTACTTC. This chain connects TRBV7-2 to TRBJ2-5; D remains ambiguous. The CDR3 has 13 residues. V lost 8 bases and J lost 7, with 17 bases in between. Germline-derived CDR1 and CDR2 are SGHTA and FQGNSA.

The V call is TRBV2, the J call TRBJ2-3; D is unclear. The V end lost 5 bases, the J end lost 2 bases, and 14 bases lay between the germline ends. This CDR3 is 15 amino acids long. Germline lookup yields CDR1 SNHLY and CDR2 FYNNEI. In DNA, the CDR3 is TGTGCCAGCAGTCCAAATTCGTGGCCCACAGATACGCAGTATTTT. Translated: CASSPNSWPTDTQYF. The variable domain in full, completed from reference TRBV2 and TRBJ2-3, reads EPEVTQTPSHQVTQMGQEVILRCVPISNHLYFYWYRQILGQKVEFLVSFYNNEISEKSEIFDDQFSVERPDGSNFTLKIRSTKLEDSAMYFCASSPNSWPTDTQYFGPGTRLTVL.

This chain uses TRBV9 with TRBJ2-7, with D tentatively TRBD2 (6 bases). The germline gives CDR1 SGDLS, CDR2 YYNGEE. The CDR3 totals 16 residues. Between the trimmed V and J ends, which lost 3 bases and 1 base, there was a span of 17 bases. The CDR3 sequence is CASSASGGEGSYEQYF. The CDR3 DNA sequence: TGTGCCAGCAGCGCCTCAGGAGGGGAAGGATCCTACGAGCAGTACTTC.

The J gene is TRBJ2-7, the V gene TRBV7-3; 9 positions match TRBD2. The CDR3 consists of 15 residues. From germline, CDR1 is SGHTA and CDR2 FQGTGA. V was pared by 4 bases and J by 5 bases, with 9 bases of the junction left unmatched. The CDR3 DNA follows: TGTGCCAGCAGCTCTAGCGGGGCCAGCCGAGACGAGCAGTACTTC. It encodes CASSSSGASRDEQYF.

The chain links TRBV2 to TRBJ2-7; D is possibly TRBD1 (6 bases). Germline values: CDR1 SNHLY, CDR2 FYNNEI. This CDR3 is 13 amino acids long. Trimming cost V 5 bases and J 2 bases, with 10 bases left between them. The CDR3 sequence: CASSRTVAYEQYF. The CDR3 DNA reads TGTGCCAGCAGTAGGACAGTTGCCTACGAGCAGTACTTC.

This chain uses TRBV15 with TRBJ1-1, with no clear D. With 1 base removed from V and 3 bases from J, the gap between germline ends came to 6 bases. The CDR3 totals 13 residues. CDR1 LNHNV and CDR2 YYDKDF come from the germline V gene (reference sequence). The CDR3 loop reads CATSRGLDTEAFF. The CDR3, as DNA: TGTGCCACCAGCAGAGGGCTCGACACTGAAGCTTTCTTT.

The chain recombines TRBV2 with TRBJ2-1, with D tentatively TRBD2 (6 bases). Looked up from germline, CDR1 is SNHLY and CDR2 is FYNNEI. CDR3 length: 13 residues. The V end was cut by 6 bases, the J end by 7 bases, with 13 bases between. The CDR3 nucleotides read TGTGCCAGCAGATGGGACTCTCTAAATGAGCAGTTCTTC. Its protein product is CASRWDSLNEQFF.

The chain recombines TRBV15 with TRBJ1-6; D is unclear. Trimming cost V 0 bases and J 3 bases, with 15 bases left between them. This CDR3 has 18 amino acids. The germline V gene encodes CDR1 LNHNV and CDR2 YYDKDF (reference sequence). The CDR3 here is CATSRDPHRTDYNSPLHF. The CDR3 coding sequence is TGTGCCACCAGCAGAGACCCGCATAGGACTGACTATAATTCACCCCTCCACTTT.

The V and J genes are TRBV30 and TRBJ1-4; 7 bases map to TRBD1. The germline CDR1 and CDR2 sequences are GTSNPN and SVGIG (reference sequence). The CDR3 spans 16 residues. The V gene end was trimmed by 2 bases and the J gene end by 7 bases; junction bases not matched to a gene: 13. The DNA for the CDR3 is TGTGCCTGGAGTCCAGCGAAGGTGGGACAGATTGAAAAACTGTTTTTT. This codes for CAWSPAKVGQIEKLFF.

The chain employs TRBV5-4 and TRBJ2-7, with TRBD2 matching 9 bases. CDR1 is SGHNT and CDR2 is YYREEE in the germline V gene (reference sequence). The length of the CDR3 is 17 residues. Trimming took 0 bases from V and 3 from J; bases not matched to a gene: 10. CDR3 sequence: CASSLGVAGVWSYEQYF. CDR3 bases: TGTGCCAGCAGCTTGGGGGTAGCGGGGGTTTGGAGCTACGAGCAGTACTTC.

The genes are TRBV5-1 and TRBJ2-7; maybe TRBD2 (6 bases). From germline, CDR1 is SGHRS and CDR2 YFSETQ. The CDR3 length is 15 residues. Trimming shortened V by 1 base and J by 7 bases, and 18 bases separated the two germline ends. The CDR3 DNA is TGCGCCAGCAGCTTGCTGGGAACTAGCTCAGGAGAGCAGTACTTC. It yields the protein CASSLLGTSSGEQYF.

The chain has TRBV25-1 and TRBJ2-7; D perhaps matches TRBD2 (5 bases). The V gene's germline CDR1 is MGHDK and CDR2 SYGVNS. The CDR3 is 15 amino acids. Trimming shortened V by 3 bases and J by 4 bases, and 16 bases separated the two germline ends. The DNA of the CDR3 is TGTGCCAGCAGTGAGTCGGGGAAGGTATTTTACGAGCAGTACTTC. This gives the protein CASSESGKVFYEQYF.

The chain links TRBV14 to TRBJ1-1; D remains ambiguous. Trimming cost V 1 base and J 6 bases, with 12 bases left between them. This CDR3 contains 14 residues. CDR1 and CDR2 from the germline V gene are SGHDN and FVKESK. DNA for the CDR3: TGTGCCAGCAGCCAAGGGCTGACCGGGGCTGAAGCTTTCTTT. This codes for CASSQGLTGAEAFF.

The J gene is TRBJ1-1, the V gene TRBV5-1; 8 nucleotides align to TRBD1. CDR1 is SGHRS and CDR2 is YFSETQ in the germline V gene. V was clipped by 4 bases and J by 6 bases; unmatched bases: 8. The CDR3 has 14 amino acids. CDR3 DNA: TGCGCCAGCAGCCAAGGACAGGGCGCCCCTGAAGCTTTCTTT. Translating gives CASSQGQGAPEAFF.

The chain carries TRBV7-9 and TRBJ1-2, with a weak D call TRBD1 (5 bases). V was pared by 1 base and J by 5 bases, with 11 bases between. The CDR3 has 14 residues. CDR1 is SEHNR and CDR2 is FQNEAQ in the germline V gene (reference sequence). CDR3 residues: CASSLVETAYGYTF. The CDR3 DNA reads TGTGCCAGCAGCTTAGTGGAGACAGCTTATGGCTACACCTTC. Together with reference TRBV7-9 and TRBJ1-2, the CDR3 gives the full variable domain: DTGVSQNPRHKITKRGQNVTFRCDPISEHNRLYWYRQTLGQGPEFLTYFQNEAQLEKSRLLSDRFSAERPKGSFSTLEIQRTEQGDSAMYLCASSLVETAYGYTFGSGTRLTVV.

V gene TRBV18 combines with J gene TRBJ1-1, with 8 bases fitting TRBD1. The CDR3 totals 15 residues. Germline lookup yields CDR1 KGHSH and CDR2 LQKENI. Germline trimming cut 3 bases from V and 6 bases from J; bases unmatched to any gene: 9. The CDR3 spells CASSPNPDRGAEAFF. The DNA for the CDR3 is TGTGCCAGCTCACCGAACCCCGACAGGGGTGCTGAAGCTTTCTTT.

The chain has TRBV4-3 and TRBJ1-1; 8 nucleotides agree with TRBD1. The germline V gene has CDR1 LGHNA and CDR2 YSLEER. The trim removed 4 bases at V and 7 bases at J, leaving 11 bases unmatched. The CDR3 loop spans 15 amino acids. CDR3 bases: TGCGCCAGCAGCCCCGAGGACAGGGCGGAGATTGAAGCTTTCTTT. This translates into CASSPEDRAEIEAFF.

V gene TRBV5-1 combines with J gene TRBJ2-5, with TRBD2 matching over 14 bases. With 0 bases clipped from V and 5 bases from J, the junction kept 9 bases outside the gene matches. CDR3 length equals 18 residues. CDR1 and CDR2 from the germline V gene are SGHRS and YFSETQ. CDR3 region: CASSLGLTSGGAGETQYF. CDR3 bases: TGCGCCAGCAGCTTGGGATTGACTAGCGGGGGGGCCGGGGAGACCCAGTACTTC. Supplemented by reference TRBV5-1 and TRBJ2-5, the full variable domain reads KAGVTQTPRYLIKTRGQQVTLSCSPISGHRSVSWYQQTPGQGLQFLFEYFSETQRNKGNFPGRFSGRQFSNSRSEMNVSTLELGDSALYLCASSLGLTSGGAGETQYFGPGTRLLVL.

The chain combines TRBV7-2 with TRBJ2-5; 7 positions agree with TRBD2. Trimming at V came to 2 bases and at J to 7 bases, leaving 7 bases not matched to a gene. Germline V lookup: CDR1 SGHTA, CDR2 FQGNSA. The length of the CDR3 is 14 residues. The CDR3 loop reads CASSLRGGEGTQYF. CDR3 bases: TGTGCCAGCAGCTTAAGGGGAGGGGAGGGGACCCAGTACTTC.

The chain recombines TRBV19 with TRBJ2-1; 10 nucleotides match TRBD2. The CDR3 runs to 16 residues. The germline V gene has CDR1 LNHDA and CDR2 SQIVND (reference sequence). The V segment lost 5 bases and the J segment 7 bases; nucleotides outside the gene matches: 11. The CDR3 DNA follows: TGTGCCAGTAGTCCCCAGCGGGAGGGCCTGGAGAATGAGCAGTTCTTC. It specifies CASSPQREGLENEQFF.

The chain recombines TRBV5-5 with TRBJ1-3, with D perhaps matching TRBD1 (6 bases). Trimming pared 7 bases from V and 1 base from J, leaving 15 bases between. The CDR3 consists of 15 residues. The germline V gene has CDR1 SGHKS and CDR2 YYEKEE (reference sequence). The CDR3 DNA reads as TGTGCCAGCCATCGCCAGGGGCCGTCTGGAAACACCATATATTTT. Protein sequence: CASHRQGPSGNTIYF.

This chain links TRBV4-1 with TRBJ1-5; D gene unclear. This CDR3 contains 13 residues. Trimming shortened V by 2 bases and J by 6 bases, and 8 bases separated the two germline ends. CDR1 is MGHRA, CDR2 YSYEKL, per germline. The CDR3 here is CASSQPRSQPQHF. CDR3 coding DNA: TGCGCCAGCAGCCAACCCCGGAGTCAGCCCCAGCATTTT.

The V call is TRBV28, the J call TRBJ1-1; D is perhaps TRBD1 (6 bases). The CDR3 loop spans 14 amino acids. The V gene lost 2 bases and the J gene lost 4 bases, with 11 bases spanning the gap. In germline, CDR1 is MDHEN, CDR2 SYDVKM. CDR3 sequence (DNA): TGTGCCAGCAGTTTAGGGGGGGCTGGCACTGAAGCTTTCTTT. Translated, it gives CASSLGGAGTEAFF.